The 27 T cell receptor beta chains listed next were all sequenced from one sample in a study of T cell changes during pregnancy in multiple sclerosis. Repertoires were generated with immunoSEQ multiplex PCR, while TCRdb's copy carries only in-frame clones and drops some. The sample has approximately 42,000 clones, around four fifths seen once. Here the sequenced sample was CD4+ T cells from peripheral blood mononuclear cells, taken before pregnancy. The origin of the receptors is a female donor with multiple sclerosis, enrolled in a pregnancy study.

The CDR3 nucleotides read TGTGCCAGCAACCAGGGGGCGGACAACAATCAGCCCCAGCATTTT. Protein: CASNQGADNNQPQHF. The chain carries TRBV19 and TRBJ1-5; 8 bases map to TRBD1. Germline V gives CDR1 LNHDA, CDR2 SQIVND (reference sequence). J was trimmed by 3 bases and V by 9 bases; bases with no gene match: 10. CDR3 length: 15 residues.

The chain uses TRBV6-6 and TRBJ1-1; TRBD1 might be the D (6 bases). Between the trimmed V and J ends, which lost 1 base and 6 bases, there was a span of 15 bases. The CDR3 covers 15 residues. Germline V CDR1 and CDR2: MNHNY, SVGAGI (reference sequence). The CDR3 nucleotides are TGTGCCAGCAGTTACTTCCAGGGGATGGACCCTGAAGCTTTCTTT. Its protein is CASSYFQGMDPEAFF.

The V call is TRBV19, the J call TRBJ2-5; no clear D. The germline V and J ends were trimmed by 2 bases and 5 bases, with 9 bases remaining between them. The germline CDR1 and CDR2 sequences are LNHDA and SQIVND (reference sequence). CDR3 size: 13 residues. CDR3 sequence (DNA): TGTGCCAGTAGTATAAACAAGTTGGAGACCCAGTACTTC. This encodes CASSINKLETQYF. The complete variable domain, with remaining parts taken from reference TRBV19 and TRBJ2-5, reads DGGITQSPKYLFRKEGQNVTLSCEQNLNHDAMYWYRQDPGQGLRLIYYSQIVNDFQKGDIAEGYSVSREKKESFPLTVTSAQKNPTAFYLCASSINKLETQYFGPGTRLLVL.

The chain joins TRBV29-1 to TRBJ2-3, with 12 bases lining up with TRBD2. CDR1 is SQVTM and CDR2 is ANQGSEA in the germline V gene. J lost 4 bases, V lost 0 bases, and 8 bases had no gene match. There are 17 residues in the CDR3. The CDR3 coding sequence is TGCAGCGTTGAAGATCCAATGACTAGCGGGGGTTCAGATACGCAGTATTTT. Protein sequence: CSVEDPMTSGGSDTQYF.

The chain employs TRBV11-2 and TRBJ1-1; D not certain. Looked up from germline, CDR1 is SGHAT and CDR2 is FQNNGV. V lost 0 bases to trimming and J lost 0 bases, with 8 bases between them. This CDR3 contains 15 residues. The CDR3 is CASSLDPVMNTEAFF. The CDR3 coding sequence is TGTGCCAGCAGCTTAGATCCAGTCATGAACACTGAAGCTTTCTTT.

This clone has only one observation. The V call is TRBV30, the J call TRBJ1-2; D remains unclear. This CDR3 comprises 11 residues. Germline V gives CDR1 GTSNPN, CDR2 SVGIG (reference sequence). Trimming left V 4 bases short and J 2 bases short, with 5 bases between. The CDR3 DNA sequence: TGTGCCTGGACCGGGAACTATGGCTACACCTTC. Translated, it gives CAWTGNYGYTF.

V gene TRBV30 combines with J gene TRBJ2-5; possibly TRBD1 for D (6 bases). This CDR3 has 12 residues. Between the trimmed V and J ends, which lost 1 base and 5 bases, there was a span of 8 bases. CDR1 is GTSNPN and CDR2 is SVGIG in the germline V gene (reference sequence). This chain's CDR3 is CAWSDRAETQYF. CDR3 nucleotide sequence: TGTGCCTGGAGTGACAGGGCGGAGACCCAGTACTTC.

This chain connects TRBV6-4 to TRBJ2-1; 10 bases line up with TRBD2. V gave up 2 bases and J gave up 5 bases; unmatched junction bases: 6. The germline V gene has CDR1 MRHNA and CDR2 SNTAGT. This CDR3 has 16 amino acids. The DNA for the CDR3 is TGTGCCAGCAGTGACGTCTCTAGCGGGAGCGACAATGAGCAGTTCTTC. It specifies CASSDVSSGSDNEQFF.

This chain links TRBV30 with TRBJ2-5; 7 bases line up with TRBD2. The CDR3 totals 14 residues. Germline V CDR1 and CDR2: GTSNPN, SVGIG (reference sequence). Trimming at V came to 1 base and at J to 3 bases, leaving 5 bases not matched to a gene. CDR3 amino acids: CAWSGTSRKETQYF. In DNA, the CDR3 is TGTGCCTGGAGTGGGACTAGTCGAAAAGAGACCCAGTACTTC.

The chain has TRBV7-2 and TRBJ2-5, with D possibly matching TRBD2 (6 bases). Per germline, CDR1 SGHTA and CDR2 FQGNSA. Trimming left V 5 bases short and J 0 bases short, with 10 bases between. The CDR3 runs to 14 residues. The CDR3 reads CASSPAGNQETQYF. The CDR3 DNA reads TGTGCCAGCAGCCCGGCGGGGAACCAAGAGACCCAGTACTTC.

J is TRBJ2-7 and V is TRBV27, with a possible D match to TRBD2 (5 bases). V gave up 8 bases and J gave up 7 bases, with 24 bases separating them. Germline V gene data show CDR1 as MNHEY and CDR2 as SMNVEV (reference sequence). CDR3 size: 15 residues. This chain's CDR3 is CASRKDVDSIVEQYF. In DNA form, the CDR3 reads TGTGCCAGCCGAAAGGATGTGGACTCCATTGTAGAGCAGTACTTC.

As regards this clone: This same CDR3 is encoded by further DNA sequences in the sample. The chain is built from TRBV4-1 and TRBJ2-6, with D maybe TRBD2 (5 bases). The CDR3 is 17 residues long. Germline V gene lookup returns CDR1 MGHRA and CDR2 YSYEKL. Trimming removed 0 bases at V and 2 bases at J, with 11 bases between. The CDR3: CASSQDLIATGANVLTF. Here the CDR3 DNA reads TGCGCCAGCAGCCAAGATCTCATAGCGACTGGGGCCAACGTCCTGACTTTC.

The rearrangement links TRBV11-3 to TRBJ1-1, with 9 bases fitting TRBD1. V trimming: 0 bases; J trimming: 4 bases; junction bases outside the gene matches: 3. This CDR3 is built from 15 residues. CDR1 is SGHNT, CDR2 YENEEA, per germline. CDR3 sequence reads: CASSLDGTGTTEAFF. The DNA of the CDR3 is TGTGCCAGCAGCTTAGATGGGACAGGGACCACTGAAGCTTTCTTT. The full variable domain, with the rest looked up from reference TRBV11-3 and TRBJ1-1, is EAGVVQSPRYKIIEKKQPVAFWCNPISGHNTLYWYLQNLGQGPELLIRYENEEAVDDSQLPKDRFSAERLKGVDSTLKIQPAELGDSAVYLCASSLDGTGTTEAFFGQGTRLTVV.

This chain uses TRBV29-1 with TRBJ2-2; 11 nucleotides agree with TRBD1. The V segment lost 7 bases and the J segment 3 bases; nucleotides outside the gene matches: 4. The germline V gene has CDR1 SQVTM and CDR2 ANQGSEA. This CDR3 comprises 14 residues. CDR3 sequence (DNA): TGCAGCGCTCGGACAGGGGGCGACACCGGGGAGCTGTTTTTT. Translating it yields CSARTGGDTGELFF.

The chain couples TRBV12-5 to TRBJ2-7; 7 bases fit TRBD1. The CDR3 has 18 amino acids. V shed 2 bases and J 4 bases; nucleotides not matched to a gene: 17. The V gene's germline CDR1 is LGHNT and CDR2 FRNRAP. CDR3 DNA: TGTGCTAGTGGTTTGCCCCTACCCCGAACCGGGACAGAATACGAGCAGTACTTC. It encodes CASGLPLPRTGTEYEQYF. Combining the CDR3 with reference TRBV12-5 and TRBJ2-7 gives the whole variable domain DARVTQTPRHKVTEMGQEVTMRCQPILGHNTVFWYRQTMMQGLELLAYFRNRAPLDDSGMPKDRFSAEMPDATLATLKIQPSEPRDSAVYFCASGLPLPRTGTEYEQYFGPGTRLTVT.

This chain uses TRBV19 with TRBJ2-5; a weak D match, TRBD1 (6 bases). From germline, CDR1 is LNHDA and CDR2 SQIVND (reference sequence). This CDR3 comprises 14 residues. V gave up 4 bases and J gave up 5 bases, with 14 bases separating them. CDR3 sequence (DNA): TGTGCCAGTAGTACGTCAGGGGCATCGGAGACCCAGTACTTC. Amino acids: CASSTSGASETQYF. Supplemented by reference TRBV19 and TRBJ2-5, the full variable domain reads DGGITQSPKYLFRKEGQNVTLSCEQNLNHDAMYWYRQDPGQGLRLIYYSQIVNDFQKGDIAEGYSVSREKKESFPLTVTSAQKNPTAFYLCASSTSGASETQYFGPGTRLLVL.

The CDR3 DNA follows: TGTGCCAGCAGAGGGGGCCTGGACAATGAGCAGTTCTTC. Translation gives CASRGGLDNEQFF. The chain recombines TRBV7-3 with TRBJ2-1; 7 positions match TRBD1. V shed 6 bases and J 5 bases; nucleotides not matched to a gene: 4. Germline V CDR1 and CDR2: SGHTA, FQGTGA. The CDR3 is 13 amino acids.

This rearrangement joins TRBV27 to TRBJ2-1; maybe TRBD1 (5 bases). V lost 6 bases to trimming and J lost 4 bases, with 25 bases between them. This CDR3 region has 18 residues. The germline V gene encodes CDR1 MNHEY and CDR2 SMNVEV (reference sequence). CDR3 in DNA: TGTGCCAGCAGCCTATTTACCGCTAAGGGGTTTAAGTACAATGAGCAGTTCTTC. Amino acids: CASSLFTAKGFKYNEQFF.

This clone was picked up one time. V gene TRBV5-4 combines with J gene TRBJ2-7; D might be TRBD1 (6 bases). Deletions cut 3 bases from V and 7 bases from J, with 14 bases between. The germline V gene encodes CDR1 SGHNT and CDR2 YYREEE (reference sequence). CDR3 length equals 13 residues. DNA of the CDR3: TGTGCCAGCAGCTCCAGACAGGTGGGAGAGCAGTACTTC. Protein product: CASSSRQVGEQYF.

The chain combines TRBV30 with TRBJ1-5; 9 positions match TRBD1. V shed 0 bases, J shed 4 bases, and the junction held 13 bases outside the gene matches. Germline CDR1 reads GTSNPN; CDR2 reads SVGIG (reference sequence). CDR3 length: 18 amino acids. The CDR3 DNA reads TGTGCCTGGAGTGTAGGGTCCCCCCGGGACAGGGAGAATCAGCCCCAGCATTTT. As protein: CAWSVGSPRDRENQPQHF.

The chain couples TRBV7-8 to TRBJ1-5; D ambiguous. Trimming left V 2 bases short and J 6 bases short, with 11 bases between. This CDR3 has 14 amino acids. Germline loops: CDR1 SGHVS, CDR2 FQNEAQ. The CDR3 spells CASSLLAEAQPQHF. The CDR3 DNA follows: TGTGCCAGCAGCTTACTGGCGGAAGCTCAGCCCCAGCATTTT.

This clone ranks as medium-sized. This chain connects TRBV9 to TRBJ1-2; 7 bases map to TRBD1. The V gene's germline CDR1 is SGDLS and CDR2 YYNGEE. V was pared by 1 base and J by 8 bases, with 8 bases of the junction left unmatched. This CDR3 is 14 amino acids long. In DNA form, the CDR3 reads TGTGCCAGCAGCGTACCGGCAGGGGGTGGGGGCTACACCTTC. It is translated as CASSVPAGGGGYTF.

The chain employs TRBV4-3 and TRBJ1-6, with D possibly matching TRBD1 (5 bases). The CDR3 contains 14 residues. With 3 bases removed from V and 7 bases from J, the gap between germline ends came to 10 bases. CDR1 is LGHNA, CDR2 YSLEER, per germline. The CDR3 region has the DNA TGCGCCAGCAGCCAGCGGGACGGCAATTCACCCCTCCACTTT. It specifies CASSQRDGNSPLHF.

The chain carries TRBV4-2 and TRBJ2-5, with D perhaps matching TRBD1 (5 bases). V lost 0 bases, J lost 0 bases, and 8 bases lay in between. The V gene's germline CDR1 is LGHNA and CDR2 YNFKEQ. This CDR3 comprises 15 residues. The DNA of the CDR3 is TGTGCCAGCAGCCAAGATCAGGACAACCAAGAGACCCAGTACTTC. It specifies CASSQDQDNQETQYF.

CDR3 residues: CASSSQASNQPQHF. CDR3 DNA: TGTGCCAGCAGCTCTCAGGCTAGCAATCAGCCCCAGCATTTT. The chain combines TRBV7-2 with TRBJ1-5; no firm D call. V lost 4 bases and J lost 0, with 7 bases in between. The CDR3 loop spans 14 amino acids. The V gene's germline CDR1 is SGHTA and CDR2 FQGNSA.

The chain has TRBV7-9 and TRBJ1-1; D gene ambiguous. The ends were cut back, 3 bases at V and 5 bases at J, with 7 bases in the middle. The CDR3 extends over 12 amino acids. CDR1 and CDR2 (germline): SEHNR, FQNEAQ (reference sequence). CDR3 in DNA: TGTGCCAGCAGCTTCACAGAAACTGAAGCTTTCTTT. This sequence encodes CASSFTETEAFF.

The gene calls are TRBV7-7 and TRBJ1-4; TRBD1 aligns across 10 bases. Trimming cost V 3 bases and J 5 bases; bases outside gene matches: 3. Germline lookup yields CDR1 SSHAT and CDR2 FNYEAQ (reference sequence). This CDR3 has 15 residues. The CDR3 sequence: CASSLGTGENEKLFF. Here the CDR3 DNA reads TGTGCCAGCAGCTTGGGGACAGGGGAAAATGAAAAACTGTTTTTT. The complete variable domain, with remaining parts taken from reference TRBV7-7 and TRBJ1-4, reads GAGVSQSPRYKVTKRGQDVTLRCDPISSHATLYWYQQALGQGPEFLTYFNYEAQPDKSGLPSDRFSAERPEGSISTLTIQRTEQRDSAMYRCASSLGTGENEKLFFGSGTQLSVL.